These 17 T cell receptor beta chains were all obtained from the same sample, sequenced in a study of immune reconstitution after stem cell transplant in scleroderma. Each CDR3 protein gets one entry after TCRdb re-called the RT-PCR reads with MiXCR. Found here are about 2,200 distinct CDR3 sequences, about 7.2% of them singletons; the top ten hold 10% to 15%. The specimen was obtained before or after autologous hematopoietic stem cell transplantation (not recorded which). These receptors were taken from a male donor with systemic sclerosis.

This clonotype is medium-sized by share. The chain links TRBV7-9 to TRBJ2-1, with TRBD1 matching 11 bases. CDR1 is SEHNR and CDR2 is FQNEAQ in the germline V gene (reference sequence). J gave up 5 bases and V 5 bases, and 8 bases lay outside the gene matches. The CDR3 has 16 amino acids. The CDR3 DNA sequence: TGTGCCAGCAGCGCCCGGGACAGGGGGATCGACAATGAGCAGTTCTTC. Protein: CASSARDRGIDNEQFF.

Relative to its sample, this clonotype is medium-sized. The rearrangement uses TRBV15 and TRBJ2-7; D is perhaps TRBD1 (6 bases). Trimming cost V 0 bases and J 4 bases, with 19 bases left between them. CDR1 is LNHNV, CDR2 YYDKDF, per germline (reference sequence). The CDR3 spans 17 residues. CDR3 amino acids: CATSRDPEGGRRYEQYF. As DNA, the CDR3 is TGTGCCACCAGCAGAGATCCTGAAGGGGGACGGCGGTACGAGCAGTACTTC.

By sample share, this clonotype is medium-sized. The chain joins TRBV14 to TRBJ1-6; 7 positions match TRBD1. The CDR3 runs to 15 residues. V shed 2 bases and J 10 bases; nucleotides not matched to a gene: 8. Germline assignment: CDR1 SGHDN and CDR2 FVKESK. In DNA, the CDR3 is TGTGCCAGCAGCCAAAGACAGGGCTTAAGCTCACCCCTCCACTTT. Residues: CASSQRQGLSSPLHF.

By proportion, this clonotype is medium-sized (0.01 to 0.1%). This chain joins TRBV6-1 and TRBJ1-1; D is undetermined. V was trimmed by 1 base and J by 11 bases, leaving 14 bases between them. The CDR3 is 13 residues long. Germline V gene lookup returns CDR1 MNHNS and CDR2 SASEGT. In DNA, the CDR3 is TGTGCCAGCAGTGAAGGGTGGGCCCGTAACGCTTTCTTT. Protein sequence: CASSEGWARNAFF.

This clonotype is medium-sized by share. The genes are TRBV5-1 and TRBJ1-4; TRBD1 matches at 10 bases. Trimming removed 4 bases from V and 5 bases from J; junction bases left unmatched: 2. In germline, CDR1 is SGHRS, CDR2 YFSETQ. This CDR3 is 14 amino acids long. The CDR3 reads CASSAGQGNEKLFF. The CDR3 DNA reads TGCGCCAGCAGCGCGGGACAGGGGAATGAAAAACTGTTTTTT. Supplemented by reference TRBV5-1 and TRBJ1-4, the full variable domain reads KAGVTQTPRYLIKTRGQQVTLSCSPISGHRSVSWYQQTPGQGLQFLFEYFSETQRNKGNFPGRFSGRQFSNSRSEMNVSTLELGDSALYLCASSAGQGNEKLFFGSGTQLSVL.

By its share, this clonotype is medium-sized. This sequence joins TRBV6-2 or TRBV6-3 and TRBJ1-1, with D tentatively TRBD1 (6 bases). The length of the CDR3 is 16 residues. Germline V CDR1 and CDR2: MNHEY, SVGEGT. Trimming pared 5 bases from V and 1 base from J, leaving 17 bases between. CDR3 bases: TGTGCCAGCAGTGCGACAGGCGGGTGGGGGAACACTGAAGCTTTCTTT. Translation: CASSATGGWGNTEAFF.

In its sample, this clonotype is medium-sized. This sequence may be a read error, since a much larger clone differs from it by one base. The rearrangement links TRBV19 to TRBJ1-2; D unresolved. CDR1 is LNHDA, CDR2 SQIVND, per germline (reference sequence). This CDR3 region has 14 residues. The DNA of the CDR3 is TGTGCCACCGCATCCTCCCGGGCTAACTATGGCTACGCCTTC. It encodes CATASSRANYGYAF.

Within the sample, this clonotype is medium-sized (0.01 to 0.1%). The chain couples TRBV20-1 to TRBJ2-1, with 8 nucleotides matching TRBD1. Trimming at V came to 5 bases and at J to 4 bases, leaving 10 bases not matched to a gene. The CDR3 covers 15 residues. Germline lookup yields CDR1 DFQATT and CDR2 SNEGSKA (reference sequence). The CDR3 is CSALHMDRAYNEQFF. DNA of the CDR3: TGCAGTGCTCTCCACATGGACAGGGCATACAATGAGCAGTTCTTC.

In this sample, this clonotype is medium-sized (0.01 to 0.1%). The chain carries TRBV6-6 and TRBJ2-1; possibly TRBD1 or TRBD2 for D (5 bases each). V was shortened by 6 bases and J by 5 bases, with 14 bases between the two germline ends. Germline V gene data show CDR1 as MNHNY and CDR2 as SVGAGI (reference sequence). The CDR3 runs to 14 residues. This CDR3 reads CASSQGRTHNEQFF. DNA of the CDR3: TGTGCCAGCAGCCAGGGACGGACCCACAATGAGCAGTTCTTC.

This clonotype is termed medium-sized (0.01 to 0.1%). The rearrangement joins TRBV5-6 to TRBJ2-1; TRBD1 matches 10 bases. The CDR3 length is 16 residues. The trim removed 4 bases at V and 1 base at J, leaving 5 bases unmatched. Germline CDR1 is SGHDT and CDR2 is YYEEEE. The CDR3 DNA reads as TGTGCCAGCAGCGCCTTGGGACAGGGGTCCTACAATGAGCAGTTCTTC. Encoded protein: CASSALGQGSYNEQFF.

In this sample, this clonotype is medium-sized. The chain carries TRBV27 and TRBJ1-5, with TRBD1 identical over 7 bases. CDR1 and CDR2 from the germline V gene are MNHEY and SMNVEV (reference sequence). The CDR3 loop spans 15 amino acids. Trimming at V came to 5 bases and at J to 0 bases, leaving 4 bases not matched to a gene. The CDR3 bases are TGTGCCAGCAGTCTCACAGGGGTTAGCAATCAGCCCCAGCATTTT. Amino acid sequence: CASSLTGVSNQPQHF.

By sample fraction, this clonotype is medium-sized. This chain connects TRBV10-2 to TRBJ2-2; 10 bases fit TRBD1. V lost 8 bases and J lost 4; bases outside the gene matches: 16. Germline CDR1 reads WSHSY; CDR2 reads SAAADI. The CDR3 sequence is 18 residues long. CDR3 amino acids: CASLNPRQGALGTGELFF. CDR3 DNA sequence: TGCGCCAGCTTAAATCCCAGACAGGGGGCGCTCGGCACCGGGGAGCTGTTTTTT.

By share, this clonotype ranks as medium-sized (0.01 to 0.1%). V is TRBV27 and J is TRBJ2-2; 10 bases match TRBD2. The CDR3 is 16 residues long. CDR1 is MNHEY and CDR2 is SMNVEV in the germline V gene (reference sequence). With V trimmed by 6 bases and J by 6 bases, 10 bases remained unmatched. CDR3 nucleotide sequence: TGTGCCAGCAGAGTAAGCGGGAGGGAGGTGTCCGGGGAGCTGTTTTTT. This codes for CASRVSGREVSGELFF.

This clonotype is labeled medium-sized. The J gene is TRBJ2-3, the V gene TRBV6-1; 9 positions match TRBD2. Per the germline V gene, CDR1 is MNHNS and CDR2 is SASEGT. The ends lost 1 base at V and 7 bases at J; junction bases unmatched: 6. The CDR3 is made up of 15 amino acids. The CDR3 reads CASSEDSGGPNTQYF. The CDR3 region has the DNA TGTGCCAGCAGTGAAGATAGCGGGGGTCCAAATACGCAGTATTTT.

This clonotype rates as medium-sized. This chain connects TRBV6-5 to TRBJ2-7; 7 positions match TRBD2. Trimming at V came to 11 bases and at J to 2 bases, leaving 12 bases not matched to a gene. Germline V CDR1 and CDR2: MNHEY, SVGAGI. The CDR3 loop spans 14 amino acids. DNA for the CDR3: TGTGCCTCCCGCTCCAGCGGGGTAGCCTACGAGCAGTACTTC. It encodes CASRSSGVAYEQYF.

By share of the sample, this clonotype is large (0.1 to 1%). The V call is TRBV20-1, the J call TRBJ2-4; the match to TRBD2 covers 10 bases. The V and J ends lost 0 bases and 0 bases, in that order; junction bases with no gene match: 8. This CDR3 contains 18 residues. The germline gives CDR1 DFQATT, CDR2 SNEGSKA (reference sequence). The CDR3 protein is CSARDLLAGDVAKNIQYF. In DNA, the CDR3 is TGCAGTGCTAGAGATTTGCTAGCGGGGGATGTAGCCAAAAACATTCAGTACTTC.

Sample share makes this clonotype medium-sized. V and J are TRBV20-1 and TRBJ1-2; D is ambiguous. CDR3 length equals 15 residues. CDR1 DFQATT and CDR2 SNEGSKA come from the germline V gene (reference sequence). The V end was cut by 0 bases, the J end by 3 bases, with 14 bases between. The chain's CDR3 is CSARDGVLGDYGYTF. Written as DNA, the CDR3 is TGCAGTGCTAGAGATGGGGTCCTAGGTGACTATGGCTACACCTTC.